This is a list of T cell receptor beta chains from one sample in a study of regulatory and conventional T cells in RAG deficiency. Produced via immunoSEQ multiplex PCR; TCRdb's table is partial and in-frame only. In the table there are tens of thousands of clones, approximately 90% of which are singletons. The data were also submitted as part of a second study, on regulatory T cells.

Sequenced sample: CD4+ effector T cells sorted from blood. These receptors came from a human donor in good health. Each CDR3 is given without its conserved first and last residue. The order of the fields is V gene, J gene, CDR3 protein.

TRBV5-5	TRBJ2-5	ASSSTLAETQY
TRBV29-1	TRBJ2-3	SVGEGPENTQY
TRBV7-9	TRBJ2-7	ASSTPGLAGREPYEQY
TRBV7-9	TRBJ2-1	ASSLEGLGENEQF
TRBV6-1	TRBJ1-2	ASSEDLSPNYGYT
TRBV5-4	TRBJ2-6	ASSPEQLIAGGTGANVLT
TRBV6-6	TRBJ2-7	ASSYSSPDYEQY
TRBV18	TRBJ2-1	ASSQGTSSYNEQF
TRBV5-1	TRBJ2-1	ASSSPKNEQEQF
TRBV10-1	TRBJ2-1	ASSPLAEVYNEQF
TRBV9	TRBJ2-2	ASSVDPTGIGELF
TRBV28	TRBJ2-7	ASSFTLSGLTYEQY
TRBV7-3	TRBJ1-2	ASSADSSGYT
TRBV14	TRBJ2-3	ASSPRWDTQY
TRBV19	TRBJ2-1	ASSPRQGFHNEQF
TRBV5-1	TRBJ1-1	ASSPSGQGARTEAF
TRBV6-1	TRBJ1-2	ASSEYSRTYGYT
TRBV2	TRBJ1-2	ASTGTGGRSGYT
TRBV7-2	TRBJ2-3	ASSRPMREGGRDTQY
TRBV5-4	TRBJ2-3	ASSVGSGTGTMNTQY